Sequencing of this T cell receptor beta chain was carried out in a study of blood T cell repertoires in COVID-19. The assay was immunoSEQ multiplex PCR, and TCRdb's table has in-frame clones only and misses some. The sample consists of 120,000 or so clones, around 80% of them appearing once. Germline V CDR1 and CDR2: SGHRS, YFSETQ. CDR3 size: 13 residues. Trimming shortened V by 2 bases and J by 3 bases, and 8 bases separated the two germline ends. Sequenced sample: peripheral blood. The clonotype was recovered from a man aged 70 or older with acute or convalescent COVID-19. V gene TRBV5-1 combines with J gene TRBJ2-5, with D tentatively TRBD2 (6 bases). CDR3 loop: CASSFSGEETQYF. The CDR3 bases are TGCGCCAGCAGCTTCTCGGGAGAAGAGACCCAGTACTTC.